This TCR beta chain was documented in a study of blood T cells in healthy people across ages. About the study: Capturing about one barcoded beta molecule per two T cells was achieved by template switching.

The use of a sample-barcoded 5' primer and a J-beta primer mix characterized a second PCR of 7 to 11 cycles. TCRdb re-derived calls from the 5' RACE reads in MiXCR, one entry per CDR3 protein. The sample lists 630,000 or so distinct CDR3 sequences, approximately 30% occurring once. Concerning this clonotype: Its antigen remains unknown. Being one base from a much bigger clone, this may be a read error.

Overall study results and limits: Nothing was known about donor CMV status, and this possibly confounded expanded clonotype changes. Across the age range, TCR beta diversity per million T cells fell in a roughly linear way. Estimates drawn from one million T cells were deemed to understate diversity.

This CDR3 is built from 17 residues. Germline-derived CDR1 and CDR2 are DFQATT and SNEGSKA (reference sequence). The rearrangement uses TRBV20-1 and TRBJ2-3; 9 bases agree with TRBD2. Sequencing used blood. This clonotype was sampled from a woman of 80 years or more in good health. CDR3 nucleotides: TGCAGTGCTAGAGGCTTGGTAGCGGGGGCTCGCACAGATACGCAGTGTTTT. Translating it yields CSARGLVAGARTDTQCF.